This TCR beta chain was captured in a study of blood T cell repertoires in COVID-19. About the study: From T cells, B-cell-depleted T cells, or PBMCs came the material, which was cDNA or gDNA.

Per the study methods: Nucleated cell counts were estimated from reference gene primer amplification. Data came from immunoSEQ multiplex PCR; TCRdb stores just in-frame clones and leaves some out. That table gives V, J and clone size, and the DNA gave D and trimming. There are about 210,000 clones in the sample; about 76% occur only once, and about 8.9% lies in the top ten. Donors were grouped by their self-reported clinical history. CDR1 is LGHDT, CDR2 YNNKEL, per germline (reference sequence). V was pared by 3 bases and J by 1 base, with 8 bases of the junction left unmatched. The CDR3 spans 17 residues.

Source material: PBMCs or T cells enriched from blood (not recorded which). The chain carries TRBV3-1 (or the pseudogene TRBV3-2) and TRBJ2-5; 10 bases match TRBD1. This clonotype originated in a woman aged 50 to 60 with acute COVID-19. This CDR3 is CASSHPGQGGSQETQYF. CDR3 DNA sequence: TGTGCCAGCAGCCACCCCGGACAGGGGGGAAGCCAAGAGACCCAGTACTTC.